This TCR beta chain was found in a study of beta chain features in type 1 diabetes. Since all of the isolated RNA was reverse transcribed, expressed TCRB transcripts were what got sequenced. Repertoires were generated with immunoSEQ multiplex PCR, while TCRdb's copy carries only in-frame clones and drops some. The profile shows 850,000 to 900,000 clones, 15% to 20% of them singletons. Study-wide points: The naive, central memory and Treg TCRB repertoires looked more alike in patients than they did in healthy donors.

In regard to this clone: What it recognizes is unknown.

Germline CDR1 SGDLS, CDR2 YYNGEE. V gave up 3 bases and J gave up 8 bases, with 6 bases separating them. The CDR3 length is 11 residues. The sequenced sample was naive CD4+ T cells from blood. The gene calls are TRBV9 and TRBJ2-1; D unclear. This TCR came from a woman younger than 35 in good health. CDR3 region: CASSGADEQFF. The CDR3 DNA sequence: TGTGCCAGCAGCGGTGCAGATGAGCAGTTCTTC.